This T cell receptor (beta chain) derives from a study of T-cell reconstitution after alpha-beta-depleted transplantation in children. Germline loops: CDR1 SQVTM, CDR2 ANQGSEA. The CDR3 length is 13 residues. Preparing the TCRbeta library involved the use of unique molecular identifiers. TCRdb reprocessed the PCR reads via MiXCR and lists one record per CDR3 protein. The profile shows around 450,000 distinct CDR3 sequences, about 11% of them singletons. Points on this clonotype: A read error may be the cause here, since a much bigger clone is one base away.

The genes are TRBV29-1 and TRBJ2-1; D may be TRBD1 (5 bases). The clonotype was recovered from a child younger than 10 with inherited bone marrow failure, due to receive a stem cell transplant. This specimen consisted of PBMCs, obtained before TCRalphabeta/CD19-depleted stem cell transplant. The CDR3 sequence: CSVVPPLGVEQVF. The CDR3 DNA follows: TGCAGCGTTGTCCCACCCCTAGGGGTTGAGCAGGTCTTC.